Sequencing of this T cell receptor beta chain was carried out in a study of blood T cell repertoires in COVID-19. This clone was seen a single time. A PCR-confirmed or clinician-diagnosed COVID-19 case had contacted exposed participants within 2 weeks of entry. Generated by immunoSEQ multiplex PCR, the TCRdb table keeps only in-frame clones and is missing some. Of 270,000 or so clones listed, 85% were seen once; the top ten hold 6.6%. V dropped 7 bases and J dropped 4 bases, with 8 bases sitting between them. The length of the CDR3 is 13 residues. The germline gives CDR1 SGHTA, CDR2 FQGNSA. The V and J genes are TRBV7-2 and TRBJ2-6; D unclear. Sequencing used PBMCs or T cells enriched from blood (not recorded which). The clonotype comes from a woman aged 50 to 60 who had been exposed to COVID-19. CDR3 in amino acids: CASTPQGANVLTF. The CDR3 DNA reads as TGTGCCAGCACCCCCCAAGGGGCCAACGTCCTGACTTTC.